This T cell receptor beta chain comes out of a study of blood T cell repertoires in COVID-19. Study summary: COVID-19 samples collected from the United States, Italy and Spain covered acute and convalescent phases. Sources were T cells, B-cell-depleted T cells, or PBMCs; the material itself was cDNA or gDNA.

In the study's own analysis: Nucleated cell counts were estimated from reference gene primer amplification. Assay: immunoSEQ multiplex PCR; the TCRdb copy retains only in-frame clones and omits some. The V and J calls and the clone size are those of that table, but D and trimming were determined from the DNA. Of tens of thousands of clones listed, about 90% were seen once; the top ten hold 3.9%. The origin of this receptor is a woman aged 50 to 65 in a cohort sampled during active COVID-19. The sequenced sample was peripheral blood.

The CDR3 nucleotides read TGTGCCAGCACTATCCCGTCCGAAAACACTGAAGCTTTCTTT. It specifies CASTIPSENTEAFF. The chain joins TRBV11-2 to TRBJ1-1; no reliable D call. The germline gives CDR1 SGHAT, CDR2 FQNNGV. CDR3 length: 14 residues. V lost 7 bases, J lost 2 bases, and 14 bases lay in between.